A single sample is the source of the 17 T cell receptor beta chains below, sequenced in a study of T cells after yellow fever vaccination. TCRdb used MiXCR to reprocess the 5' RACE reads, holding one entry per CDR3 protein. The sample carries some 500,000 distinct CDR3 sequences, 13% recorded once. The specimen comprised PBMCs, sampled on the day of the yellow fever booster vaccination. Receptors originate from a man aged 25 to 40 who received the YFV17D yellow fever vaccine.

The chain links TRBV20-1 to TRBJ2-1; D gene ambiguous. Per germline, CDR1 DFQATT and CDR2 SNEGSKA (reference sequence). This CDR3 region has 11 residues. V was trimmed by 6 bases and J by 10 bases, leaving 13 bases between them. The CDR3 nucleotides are TGCAGTGCGTCTGGTCGGACCGAGCAGTTCTTC. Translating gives CSASGRTEQFF.

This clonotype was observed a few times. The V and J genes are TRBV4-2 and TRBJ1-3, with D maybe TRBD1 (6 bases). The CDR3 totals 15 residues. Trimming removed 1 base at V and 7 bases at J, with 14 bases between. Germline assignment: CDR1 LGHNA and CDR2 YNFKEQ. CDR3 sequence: CASSQVQGSGNTIYF. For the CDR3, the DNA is TGTGCCAGCAGCCAAGTACAGGGATCGGGGAACACCATATATTTT.

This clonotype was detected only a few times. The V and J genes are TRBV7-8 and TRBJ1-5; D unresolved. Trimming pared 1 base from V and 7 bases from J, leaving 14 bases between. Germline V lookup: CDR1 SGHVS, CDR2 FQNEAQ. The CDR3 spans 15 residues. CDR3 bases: TGTGCCAGCAGCTTAGTTCTAACAGTAGGCCAGCCCCAGCATTTT. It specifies CASSLVLTVGQPQHF. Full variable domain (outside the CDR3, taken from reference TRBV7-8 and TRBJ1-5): GAGVSQSPRYKVAKRGQDVALRCDPISGHVSLFWYQQALGQGPEFLTYFQNEAQLDKSGLPSDRFFAERPEGSVSTLKIQRTQQEDSAVYLCASSLVLTVGQPQHFGDGTRLSIL.

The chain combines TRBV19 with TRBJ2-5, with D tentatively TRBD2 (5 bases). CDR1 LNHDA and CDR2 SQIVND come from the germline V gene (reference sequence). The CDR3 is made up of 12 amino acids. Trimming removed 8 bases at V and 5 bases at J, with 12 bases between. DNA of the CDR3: TGTGCCAGTGCAGGACTTGGGGAGACCCAGTACTTC. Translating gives CASAGLGETQYF.

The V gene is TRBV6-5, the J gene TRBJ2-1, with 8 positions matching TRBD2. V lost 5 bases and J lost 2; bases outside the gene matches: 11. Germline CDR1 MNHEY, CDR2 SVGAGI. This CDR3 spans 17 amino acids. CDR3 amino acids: CASSPRGGEGTYNEQFF. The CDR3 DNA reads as TGTGCCAGCAGTCCCCGGGGGGGGGAGGGCACCTACAATGAGCAGTTCTTC.

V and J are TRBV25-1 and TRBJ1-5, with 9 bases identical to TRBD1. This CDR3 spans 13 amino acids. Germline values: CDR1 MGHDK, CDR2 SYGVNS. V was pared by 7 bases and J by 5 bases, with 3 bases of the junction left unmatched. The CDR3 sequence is CASKGQGHQPQHF. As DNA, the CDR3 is TGTGCCAGCAAGGGACAGGGTCATCAGCCCCAGCATTTT.

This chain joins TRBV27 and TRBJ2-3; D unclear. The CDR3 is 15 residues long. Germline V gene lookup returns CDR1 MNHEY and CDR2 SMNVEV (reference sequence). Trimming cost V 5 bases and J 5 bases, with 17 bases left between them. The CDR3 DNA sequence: TGTGCCAGCAGTCCGAGGACCTACGAAGGAGATACGCAGTATTTT. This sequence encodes CASSPRTYEGDTQYF.

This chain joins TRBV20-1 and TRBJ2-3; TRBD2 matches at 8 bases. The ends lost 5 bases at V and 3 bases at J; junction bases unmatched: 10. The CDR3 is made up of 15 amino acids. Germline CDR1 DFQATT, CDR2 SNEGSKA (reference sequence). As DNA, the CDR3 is TGCAGTGCTTTGTTAGCGGGAATTGGAACAGATACGCAGTATTTT. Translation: CSALLAGIGTDTQYF.

The CDR3 bases are TGTGCCAGCAGTCGTTCGGGCAGGGGGTATGAGCAGTTCTTC. Protein sequence: CASSRSGRGYEQFF. This sequence joins TRBV12-3 or TRBV12-4 and TRBJ2-1; 7 bases are a match to TRBD1. J was trimmed by 8 bases and V by 5 bases; bases with no gene match: 9. The CDR3 consists of 14 residues.

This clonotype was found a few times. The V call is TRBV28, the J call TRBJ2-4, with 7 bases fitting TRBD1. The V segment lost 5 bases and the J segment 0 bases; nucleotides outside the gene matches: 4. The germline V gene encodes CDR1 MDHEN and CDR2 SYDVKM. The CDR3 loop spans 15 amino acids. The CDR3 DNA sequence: TGTGCCAGCAGTGCGACAGGGAGAGCCAAAAACATTCAGTACTTC. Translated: CASSATGRAKNIQYF.

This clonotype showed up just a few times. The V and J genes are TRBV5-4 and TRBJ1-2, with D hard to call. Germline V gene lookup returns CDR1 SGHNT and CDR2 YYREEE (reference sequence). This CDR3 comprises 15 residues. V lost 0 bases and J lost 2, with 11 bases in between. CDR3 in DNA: TGTGCCAGCAGCTTGGGCTCCCCGGGGAACTATGGCTACACCTTC. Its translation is CASSLGSPGNYGYTF.

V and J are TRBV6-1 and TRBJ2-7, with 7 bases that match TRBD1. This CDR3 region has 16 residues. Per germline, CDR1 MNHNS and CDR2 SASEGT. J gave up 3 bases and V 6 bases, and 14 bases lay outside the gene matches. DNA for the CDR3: TGTGCCAGCAGGTCTGGGGGACAGAACTTGCTCTACGAGCAGTACTTC. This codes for CASRSGGQNLLYEQYF.

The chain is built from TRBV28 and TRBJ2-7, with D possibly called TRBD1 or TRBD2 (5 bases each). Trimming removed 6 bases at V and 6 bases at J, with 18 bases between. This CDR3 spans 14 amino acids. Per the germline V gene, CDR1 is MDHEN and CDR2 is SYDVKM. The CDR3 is CASSYLGTVPEQYF. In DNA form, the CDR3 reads TGTGCCAGCAGCTATTTGGGGACCGTACCCGAGCAGTACTTC.

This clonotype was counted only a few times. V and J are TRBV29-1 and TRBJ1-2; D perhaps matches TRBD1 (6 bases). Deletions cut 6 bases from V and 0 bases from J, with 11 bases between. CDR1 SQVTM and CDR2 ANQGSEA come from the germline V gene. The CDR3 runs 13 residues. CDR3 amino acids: CSVRGGTNYGYTF. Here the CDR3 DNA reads TGCAGCGTCCGAGGGGGGACTAACTATGGCTACACCTTC.

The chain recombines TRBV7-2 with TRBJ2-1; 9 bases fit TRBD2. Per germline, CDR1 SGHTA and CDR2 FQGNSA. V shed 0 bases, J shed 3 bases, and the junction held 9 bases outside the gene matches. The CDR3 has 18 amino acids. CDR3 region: CASSLASISGRSYNEQFF. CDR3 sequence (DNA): TGTGCCAGCAGCTTAGCGTCAATTAGCGGGAGAAGCTACAATGAGCAGTTCTTC.

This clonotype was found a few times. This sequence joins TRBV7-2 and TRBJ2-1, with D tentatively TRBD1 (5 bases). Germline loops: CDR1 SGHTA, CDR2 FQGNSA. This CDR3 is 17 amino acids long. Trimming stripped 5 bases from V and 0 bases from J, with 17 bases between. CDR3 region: CASSPDKDSSSYNEQFF. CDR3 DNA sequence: TGTGCCAGCAGCCCAGATAAAGACAGCAGCTCCTACAATGAGCAGTTCTTC.

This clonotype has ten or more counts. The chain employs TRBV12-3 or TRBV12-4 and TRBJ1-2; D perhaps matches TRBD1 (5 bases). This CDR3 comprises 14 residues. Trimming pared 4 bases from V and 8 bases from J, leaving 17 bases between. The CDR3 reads CASSSGVRNGGYTF. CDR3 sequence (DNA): TGTGCCAGCAGTTCGGGGGTCCGGAACGGGGGCTACACCTTC.